These 19 T cell receptor beta chains were all obtained from the same sample, sequenced in a study of CD8 T cells in Susac syndrome. Reverse transcription of roughly 0.45 to 1 ug RNA used random hexamers. TCRdb passed the immunoSEQ multiplex PCR reads through MiXCR, listing each CDR3 protein once. The table has around 56,000 distinct CDR3 sequences, 85% to 95% seen once; the top ten hold roughly 0.19%. Sequencing input: CD8+ T cells from PBMCs. The receptor set was obtained from a human donor in good health.

Only a few counts were recorded for this clonotype. This rearrangement joins TRBV19 to TRBJ2-7; D is uncertain. The germline V and J ends were trimmed by 3 bases and 2 bases, with 8 bases remaining between them. Germline-derived CDR1 and CDR2 are LNHDA and SQIVND (reference sequence). This CDR3 is built from 13 residues. This CDR3 is CASSMAPAYEQYF. The CDR3, as DNA: TGTGCCAGTAGTATGGCGCCTGCCTACGAGCAGTACTTC.

The chain recombines TRBV27 with TRBJ2-5; D perhaps matches TRBD1 (6 bases). Trimming removed 10 bases at V and 2 bases at J, with 17 bases between. Germline V gives CDR1 MNHEY, CDR2 SMNVEV (reference sequence). The length of the CDR3 is 14 residues. CDR3 loop: CATCATGVQETQYF. CDR3 nucleotides: TGTGCCACCTGTGCGACAGGCGTACAAGAGACCCAGTACTTC.

V is TRBV11-1 and J is TRBJ2-5; possible D gene TRBD1, 6 bases. Trimming took off 3 bases at V and 4 bases at J, with 15 bases between the two ends. Germline V gene lookup returns CDR1 SGHAT and CDR2 FQDESV (reference sequence). This CDR3 has 15 residues. CDR3: CASSLATGTLETQYF. The CDR3 nucleotides are TGTGCCAGCAGCTTGGCAACCGGGACATTAGAGACCCAGTACTTC.

This chain joins TRBV4-3 and TRBJ1-1, with D tentatively TRBD1 (5 bases). The germline V and J ends were trimmed by 0 bases and 8 bases, with 16 bases remaining between them. The CDR3 is made up of 15 amino acids. Per germline, CDR1 LGHNA and CDR2 YSLEER. CDR3 in DNA: TGCGCCAGCAGCCAAGATTTTTCGGACACCTCCGAAGCTTTCTTT. Protein sequence: CASSQDFSDTSEAFF.

The rearrangement uses TRBV6-1 and TRBJ2-1, with D perhaps TRBD1 or TRBD2 (5 bases each). The CDR3 is made up of 13 amino acids. Germline V gene data show CDR1 as MNHNS and CDR2 as SASEGT. The V gene lost 10 bases and the J gene lost 10 bases, with 20 bases spanning the gap. The CDR3 loop reads CAIWDPERKEQFF. The CDR3 DNA reads TGTGCCATCTGGGACCCCGAGAGGAAGGAGCAGTTCTTC.

This rearrangement joins TRBV6-4 to TRBJ2-3, with no clear D. Germline CDR1 is MRHNA and CDR2 is SNTAGT. CDR3 length equals 14 residues. V dropped 8 bases and J dropped 3 bases, with 15 bases sitting between them. CDR3 in DNA: TGTGCCAGCCCACCGGCAAGGGCTACAGATACGCAGTATTTT. This translates into CASPPARATDTQYF.

The V call is TRBV7-7, the J call TRBJ1-4; D may be TRBD1 (5 bases). Germline loops: CDR1 SSHAT, CDR2 FNYEAQ (reference sequence). The CDR3 extends over 16 amino acids. The ends were cut back, 4 bases at V and 8 bases at J, with 20 bases in the middle. The CDR3 here is CASSCQTGTRREKLFF. The CDR3 nucleotides read TGTGCCAGCAGCTGCCAGACCGGGACGAGGAGGGAAAAACTGTTTTTT.

The V call is TRBV7-9, the J call TRBJ2-5; D possibly corresponds to TRBD2 (7 bases). The V end lost 3 bases, the J end lost 4 bases, and 12 bases lay between the germline ends. This CDR3 spans 14 amino acids. Germline CDR1 reads SEHNR; CDR2 reads FQNEAQ (reference sequence). The CDR3 DNA is TGTGCCAGCAGCTTGCTCGGGGGGCGAGAGACCCAGTACTTC. Residues: CASSLLGGRETQYF. The full variable domain, its missing parts supplied by reference TRBV7-9 and TRBJ2-5, is DTGVSQNPRHKITKRGQNVTFRCDPISEHNRLYWYRQTLGQGPEFLTYFQNEAQLEKSRLLSDRFSAERPKGSFSTLEIQRTEQGDSAMYLCASSLLGGRETQYFGPGTRLLVL.

The J gene is TRBJ2-7, the V gene TRBV10-3; D uncertain. Germline V gene lookup returns CDR1 ENHRY and CDR2 SYGVKD. The CDR3 is 12 amino acids. Trimming cost V 4 bases and J 6 bases, with 10 bases left between them. CDR3 coding DNA: TGTGCCATCAGTGTAGGTGGCTCCGAGCAGTACTTC. Translation: CAISVGGSEQYF.

V and J are TRBV7-3 and TRBJ2-1; D possibly corresponds to TRBD2 (5 bases). There are 14 residues in the CDR3. CDR1 is SGHTA, CDR2 FQGTGA, per germline. Trimming cost V 1 base and J 8 bases, with 12 bases left between them. The DNA of the CDR3 is TGTGCCAGCAGCTTAATCGGGGATTGGGATGAGCAGTTCTTC. Encoded protein: CASSLIGDWDEQFF.

The chain couples TRBV5-4 to TRBJ2-1; D is undetermined. Per the germline V gene, CDR1 is SGHNT and CDR2 is YYREEE (reference sequence). The CDR3 spans 17 residues. The V end lost 2 bases, the J end lost 2 bases, and 17 bases lay between the germline ends. The CDR3 loop is CASSLHTDHQPYNEQFF. As DNA, the CDR3 is TGTGCCAGCAGCTTACACACGGACCACCAGCCCTACAATGAGCAGTTCTTC.

In its sample, this clonotype was seen once. This chain connects TRBV6-4 to TRBJ1-1; D is undetermined. The CDR3 runs 14 residues. V was shortened by 0 bases and J by 3 bases, with 8 bases between the two germline ends. Germline-derived CDR1 and CDR2 are MRHNA and SNTAGT. The CDR3 loop reads CASSDSEGHTEAFF. DNA of the CDR3: TGTGCCAGCAGTGACTCTGAGGGTCACACTGAAGCTTTCTTT.

The J gene is TRBJ2-3, the V gene TRBV9; perhaps TRBD1 as D (5 bases). V lost 4 bases, J lost 1 base, and 16 bases lay in between. Germline CDR1 is SGDLS and CDR2 is YYNGEE. The CDR3 sequence is 16 residues long. As DNA, the CDR3 is TGTGCCAGCAGCTGCTACCCAGGGTGCGGCACAGATACGCAGTATTTT. As protein: CASSCYPGCGTDTQYF.

The chain carries TRBV4-1 and TRBJ1-2; TRBD1 matches 10 bases. Unmatched junction bases numbered 8, after V lost 4 bases and J lost 6 bases. Germline CDR1 is MGHRA and CDR2 is YSYEKL. CDR3 size: 15 residues. The CDR3 coding sequence is TGCGCCAGCAGCCGGACCGCCGGGACAGGGGATGGCTACACCTTC. This codes for CASSRTAGTGDGYTF.

The chain is built from TRBV20-1 and TRBJ1-1; D possibly corresponds to TRBD1 (5 bases). CDR1 is DFQATT, CDR2 SNEGSKA, per germline (reference sequence). The CDR3 consists of 12 residues. The CDR3 DNA is TGCAGCGCGGGGGGTTCCGACACTGAAGCTTTCTTT. As protein: CSAGGSDTEAFF.

The chain links TRBV6-5 to TRBJ1-4; tentatively, D is TRBD1 (5 bases). CDR3 length: 15 residues. Germline CDR1 is MNHEY and CDR2 is SVGAGI. Trimming stripped 2 bases from V and 3 bases from J, with 10 bases between. In DNA form, the CDR3 reads TGTGCCAGCAGTTACGGGGGGGATTCTAATGAAAAACTGTTTTTT. Translating it yields CASSYGGDSNEKLFF.

The chain couples TRBV6-5 to TRBJ1-1, with 7 bases matching TRBD1. The V segment lost 6 bases and the J segment 0 bases; nucleotides outside the gene matches: 7. The CDR3 has 15 amino acids. CDR1 and CDR2 from the germline V gene are MNHEY and SVGAGI. CDR3 coding DNA: TGTGCCAGCAGACACCCGACAGGGATGAACACTGAAGCTTTCTTT. This sequence encodes CASRHPTGMNTEAFF.

V and J are TRBV6-1 and TRBJ2-7, with D unclear. Per germline, CDR1 MNHNS and CDR2 SASEGT. V gave up 2 bases and J gave up 3 bases, with 17 bases separating them. The CDR3 runs to 16 residues. CDR3 in amino acids: CASSELGTGYLYEQYF. The CDR3, as DNA: TGTGCCAGCAGTGAATTGGGCACCGGTTATCTCTACGAGCAGTACTTC.

This rearrangement joins TRBV2 to TRBJ1-6; 8 bases are shared with TRBD1. Germline CDR1 and CDR2: SNHLY and FYNNEI. J lost 8 bases, V lost 1 base, and 4 bases had no gene match. The CDR3 spans 15 residues. The chain's CDR3 is CASSEGTGYHSPLHF. Written as DNA, the CDR3 is TGTGCCAGCAGTGAAGGGACAGGGTATCATTCACCCCTCCACTTT.